This entry concerns a single T cell receptor beta chain. Its antigen is unknown. These data belong to a study of CD8 T cells in Susac syndrome. Study context: Among sequenced Susac syndrome patients, roughly 6 had active disease and under ten were in remission.

CDR1 and CDR2 from the germline V gene are MNHEY and SMNVEV (reference sequence). J gave up 6 bases and V 5 bases, and 5 bases lay outside the gene matches. The CDR3 runs to 15 residues. From blood CD8+ and CD4+ T cells, the TCR beta chain was sequenced. Study-level points and caveats: As acknowledged by the study, its TCR sequencing and HLA analysis included a relatively small number of individuals. Peak Susac CD8+ clonal expansion was seen in TEMRA cells and active patients.

Random hexamers served to reverse transcribe roughly 0.5 to 1 ug RNA. TCRdb used MiXCR to reprocess the immunoSEQ multiplex PCR reads, holding one entry per CDR3 protein. The data show 120,000 or so distinct CDR3 sequences, with around 94% seen just once and about 0.2% held by the top ten. The TCR sequence derives from a human donor with Susac syndrome. The chain combines TRBV27 with TRBJ1-5, with 12 bases aligning to TRBD1. Sample: CD8+ T cells from PBMCs. CDR3 sequence: CASSHGTGGIQPQHF. CDR3 in DNA: TGTGCCAGCAGTCACGGGACAGGGGGCATTCAGCCCCAGCATTTT.